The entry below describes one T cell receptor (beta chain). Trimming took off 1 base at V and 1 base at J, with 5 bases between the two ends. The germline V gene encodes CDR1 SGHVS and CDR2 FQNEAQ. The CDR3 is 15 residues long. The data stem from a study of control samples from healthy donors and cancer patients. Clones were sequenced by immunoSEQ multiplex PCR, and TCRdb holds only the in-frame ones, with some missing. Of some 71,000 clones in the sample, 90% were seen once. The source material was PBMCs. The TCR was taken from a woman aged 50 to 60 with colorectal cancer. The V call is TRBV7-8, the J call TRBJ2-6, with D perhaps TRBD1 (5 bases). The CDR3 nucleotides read TGTGCCAGCAGCTTAGGACAGTCTGGGGCCAACGTCCTGACTTTC. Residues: CASSLGQSGANVLTF.